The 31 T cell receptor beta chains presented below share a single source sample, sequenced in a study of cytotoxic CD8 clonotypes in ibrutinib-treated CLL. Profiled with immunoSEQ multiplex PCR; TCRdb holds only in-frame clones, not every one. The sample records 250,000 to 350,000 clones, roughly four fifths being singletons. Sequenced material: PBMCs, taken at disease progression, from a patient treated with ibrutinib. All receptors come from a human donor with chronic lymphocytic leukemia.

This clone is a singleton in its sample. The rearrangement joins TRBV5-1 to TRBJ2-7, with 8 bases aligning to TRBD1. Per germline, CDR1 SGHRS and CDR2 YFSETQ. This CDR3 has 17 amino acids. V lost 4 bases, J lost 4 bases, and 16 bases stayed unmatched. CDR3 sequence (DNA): TGCGCCAGCAGCCCCAGGACAGGGAGAGGGGGTTTATACGAGCAGTACTTC. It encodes CASSPRTGRGGLYEQYF. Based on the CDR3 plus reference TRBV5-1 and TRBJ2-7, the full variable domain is KAGVTQTPRYLIKTRGQQVTLSCSPISGHRSVSWYQQTPGQGLQFLFEYFSETQRNKGNFPGRFSGRQFSNSRSEMNVSTLELGDSALYLCASSPRTGRGGLYEQYFGPGTRLTVT.

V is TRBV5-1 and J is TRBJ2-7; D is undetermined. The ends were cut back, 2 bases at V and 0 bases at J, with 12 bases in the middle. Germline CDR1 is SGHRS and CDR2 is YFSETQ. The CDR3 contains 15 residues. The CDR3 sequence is CASSFPGRSSYEQYF. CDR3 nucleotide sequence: TGCGCCAGCAGCTTCCCCGGCCGGAGCTCCTACGAGCAGTACTTC.

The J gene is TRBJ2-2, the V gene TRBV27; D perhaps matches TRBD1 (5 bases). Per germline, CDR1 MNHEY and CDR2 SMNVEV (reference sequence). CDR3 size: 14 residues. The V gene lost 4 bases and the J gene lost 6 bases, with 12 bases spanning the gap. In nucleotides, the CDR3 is TGTGCCAGCAGTTCCCAGGGTATTGCCGGGGAGCTGTTTTTT. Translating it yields CASSSQGIAGELFF.

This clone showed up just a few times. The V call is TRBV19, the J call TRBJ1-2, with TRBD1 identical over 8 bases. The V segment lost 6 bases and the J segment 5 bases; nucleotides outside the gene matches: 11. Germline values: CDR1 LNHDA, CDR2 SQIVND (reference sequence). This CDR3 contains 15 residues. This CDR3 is CASRSIQGARYGYTF. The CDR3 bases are TGTGCCAGTAGAAGCATTCAGGGGGCGCGGTATGGCTACACCTTC.

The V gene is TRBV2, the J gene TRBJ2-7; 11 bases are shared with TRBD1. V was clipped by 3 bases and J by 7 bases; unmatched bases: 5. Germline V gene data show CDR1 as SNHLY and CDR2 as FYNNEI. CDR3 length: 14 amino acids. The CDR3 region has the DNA TGTGCCAGCAGTGACGGACAGGGGGCGTGGGAGCAGTACTTC. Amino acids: CASSDGQGAWEQYF.

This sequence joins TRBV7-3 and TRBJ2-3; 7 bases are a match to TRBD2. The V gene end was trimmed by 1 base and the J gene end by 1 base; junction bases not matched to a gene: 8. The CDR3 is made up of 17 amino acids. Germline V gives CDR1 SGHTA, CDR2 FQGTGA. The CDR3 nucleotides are TGTGCCAGCAGCTTAAGGATGGGAGGGGCGGGCACAGATACGCAGTATTTT. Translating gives CASSLRMGGAGTDTQYF. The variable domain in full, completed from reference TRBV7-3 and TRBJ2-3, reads GAGVSQTPSNKVTEKGKYVELRCDPISGHTALYWYRQSLGQGPEFLIYFQGTGAADDSGLPNDRFFAVRPEGSVSTLKIQRTERGDSAVYLCASSLRMGGAGTDTQYFGPGTRLTVL.

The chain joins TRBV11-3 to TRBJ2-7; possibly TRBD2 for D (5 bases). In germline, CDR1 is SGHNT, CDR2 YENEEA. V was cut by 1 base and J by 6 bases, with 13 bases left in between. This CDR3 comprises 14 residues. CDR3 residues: CASSLGGGFSEQYF. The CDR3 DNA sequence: TGTGCCAGCAGCTTAGGCGGAGGATTCTCCGAGCAGTACTTC.

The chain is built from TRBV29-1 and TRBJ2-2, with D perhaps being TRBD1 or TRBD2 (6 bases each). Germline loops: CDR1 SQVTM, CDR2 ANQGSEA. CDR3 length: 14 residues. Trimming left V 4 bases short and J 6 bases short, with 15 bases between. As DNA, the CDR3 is TGCAGCGTTGGGATTGGGGGGCAGGCCGGGGAGCTGTTTTTT. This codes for CSVGIGGQAGELFF.

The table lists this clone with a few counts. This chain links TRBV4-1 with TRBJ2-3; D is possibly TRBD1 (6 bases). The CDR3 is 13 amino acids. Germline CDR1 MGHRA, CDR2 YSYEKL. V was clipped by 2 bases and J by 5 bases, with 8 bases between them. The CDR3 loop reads CASSQRQVDTQYF. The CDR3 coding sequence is TGCGCCAGCAGCCAACGACAGGTAGATACGCAGTATTTT.

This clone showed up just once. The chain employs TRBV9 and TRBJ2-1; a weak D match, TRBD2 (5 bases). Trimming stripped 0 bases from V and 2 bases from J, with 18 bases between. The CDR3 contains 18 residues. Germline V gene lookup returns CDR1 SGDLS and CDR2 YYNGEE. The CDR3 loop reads CASSVASGGELAYNEQFF. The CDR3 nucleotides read TGTGCCAGCAGCGTAGCTTCTGGTGGGGAGTTAGCCTACAATGAGCAGTTCTTC. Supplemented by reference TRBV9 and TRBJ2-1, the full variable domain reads DSGVTQTPKHLITATGQRVTLRCSPRSGDLSVYWYQQSLDQGLQFLIQYYNGEERAKGNILERFSAQQFPDLHSELNLSSLELGDSALYFCASSVASGGELAYNEQFFGPGTRLTVL.

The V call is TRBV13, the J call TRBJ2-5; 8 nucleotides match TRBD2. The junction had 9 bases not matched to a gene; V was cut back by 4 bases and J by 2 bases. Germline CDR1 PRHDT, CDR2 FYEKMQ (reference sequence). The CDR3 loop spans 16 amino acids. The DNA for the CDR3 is TGTGCCAGCAGCTCCGGGGTAGCGGGGTGGCAAGAGACCCAGTACTTC. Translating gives CASSSGVAGWQETQYF. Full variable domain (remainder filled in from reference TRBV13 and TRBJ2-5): AAGVIQSPRHLIKEKRETATLKCYPIPRHDTVYWYQQGPGQDPQFLISFYEKMQSDKGSIPDRFSAQQFSDYHSELNMSSLELGDSALYFCASSSGVAGWQETQYFGPGTRLLVL.

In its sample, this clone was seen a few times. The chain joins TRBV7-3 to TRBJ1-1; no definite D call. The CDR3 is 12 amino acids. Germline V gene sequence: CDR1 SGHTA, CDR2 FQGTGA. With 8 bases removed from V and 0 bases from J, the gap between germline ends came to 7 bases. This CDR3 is CASGNMNTEAFF. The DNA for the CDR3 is TGTGCCAGCGGGAATATGAACACTGAAGCTTTCTTT.

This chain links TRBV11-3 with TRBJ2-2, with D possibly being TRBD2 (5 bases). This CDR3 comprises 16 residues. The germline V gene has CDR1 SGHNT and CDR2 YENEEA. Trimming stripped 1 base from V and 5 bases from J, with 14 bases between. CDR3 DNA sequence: TGTGCCAGCAGCTTAGGGGGTCTACGAGGGACCGGGGAGCTGTTTTTT. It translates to CASSLGGLRGTGELFF.

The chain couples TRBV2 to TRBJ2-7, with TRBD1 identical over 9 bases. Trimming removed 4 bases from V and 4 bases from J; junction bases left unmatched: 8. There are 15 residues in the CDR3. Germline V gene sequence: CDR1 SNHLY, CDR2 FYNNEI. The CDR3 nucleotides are TGTGCCAGCAGTGGGAGGGGACAGGGAGGATACGAGCAGTACTTC. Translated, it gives CASSGRGQGGYEQYF.

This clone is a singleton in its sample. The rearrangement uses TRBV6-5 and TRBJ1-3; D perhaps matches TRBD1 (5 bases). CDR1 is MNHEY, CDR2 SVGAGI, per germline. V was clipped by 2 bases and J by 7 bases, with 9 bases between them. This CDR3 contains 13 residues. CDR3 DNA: TGTGCCAGCAGTTACAGGGGATTGAACACCATATATTTT. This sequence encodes CASSYRGLNTIYF.

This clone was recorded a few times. CDR3 sequence reads: CASSDRGASYEQYF. In nucleotides, the CDR3 is TGTGCCAGCAGCGACAGGGGGGCGTCCTACGAGCAGTACTTC. This chain joins TRBV25-1 and TRBJ2-7; 9 bases map to TRBD1. Per the germline V gene, CDR1 is MGHDK and CDR2 is SYGVNS. The CDR3 length is 14 residues. Trimming removed 6 bases from V and 1 base from J; junction bases left unmatched: 4.

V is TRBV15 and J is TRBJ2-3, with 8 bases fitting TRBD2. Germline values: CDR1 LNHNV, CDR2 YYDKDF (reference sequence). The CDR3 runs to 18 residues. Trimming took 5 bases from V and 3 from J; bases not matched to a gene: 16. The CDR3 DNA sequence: TGTGCCACCAGCCCCAGACGGGGGGGCGTCAGAGGTACAGATACGCAGTATTTT. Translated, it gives CATSPRRGGVRGTDTQYF.

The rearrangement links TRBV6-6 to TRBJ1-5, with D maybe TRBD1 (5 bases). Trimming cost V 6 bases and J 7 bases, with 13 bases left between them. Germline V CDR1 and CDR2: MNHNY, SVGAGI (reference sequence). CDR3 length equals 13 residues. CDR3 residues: CASRLDSAQPQHF. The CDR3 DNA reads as TGTGCCAGCAGGCTCGACAGCGCCCAGCCCCAGCATTTT.

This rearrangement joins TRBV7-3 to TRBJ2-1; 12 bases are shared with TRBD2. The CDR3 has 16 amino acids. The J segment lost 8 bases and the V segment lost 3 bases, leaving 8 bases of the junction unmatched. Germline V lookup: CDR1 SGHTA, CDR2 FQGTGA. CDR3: CASSLASGRAGDEQFF. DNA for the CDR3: TGTGCCAGCAGCTTGGCTAGCGGGAGGGCCGGGGATGAGCAGTTCTTC.

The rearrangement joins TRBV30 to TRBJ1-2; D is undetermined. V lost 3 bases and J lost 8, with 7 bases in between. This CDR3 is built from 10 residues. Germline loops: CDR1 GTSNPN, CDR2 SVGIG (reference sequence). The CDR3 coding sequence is TGTGCCTGGAGGGAGGAAGGCTACACCTTC. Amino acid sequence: CAWREEGYTF. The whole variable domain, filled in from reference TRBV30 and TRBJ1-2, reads SQTIHQWPATLVQPVGSPLSLECTVEGTSNPNLYWYRQAAGRGLQLLFYSVGIGQISSEVPQNLSASRPQDRQFILSSKKLLLSDSGFYLCAWREEGYTFGSGTRLTVV.

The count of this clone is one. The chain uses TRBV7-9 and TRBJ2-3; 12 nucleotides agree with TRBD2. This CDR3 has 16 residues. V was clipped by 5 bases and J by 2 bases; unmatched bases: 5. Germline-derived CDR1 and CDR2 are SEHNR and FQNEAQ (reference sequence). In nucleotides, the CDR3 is TGTGCCAGCAGCCCGAGGACTAGCGGGGTCACAGATACGCAGTATTTT. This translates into CASSPRTSGVTDTQYF.

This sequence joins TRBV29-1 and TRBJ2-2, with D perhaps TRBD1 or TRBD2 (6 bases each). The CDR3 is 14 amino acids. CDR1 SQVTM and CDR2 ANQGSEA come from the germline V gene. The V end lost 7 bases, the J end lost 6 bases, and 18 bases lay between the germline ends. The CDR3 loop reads CSAQPNRDSGELFF. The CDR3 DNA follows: TGCAGCGCCCAACCCAACAGGGACTCCGGGGAGCTGTTTTTT.

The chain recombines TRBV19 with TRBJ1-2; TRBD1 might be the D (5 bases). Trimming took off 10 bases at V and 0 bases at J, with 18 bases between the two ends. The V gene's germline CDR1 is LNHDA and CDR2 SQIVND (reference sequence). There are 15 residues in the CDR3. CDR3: CATTPSTAANYGYTF. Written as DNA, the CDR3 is TGTGCCACCACGCCCTCGACAGCAGCTAACTATGGCTACACCTTC.

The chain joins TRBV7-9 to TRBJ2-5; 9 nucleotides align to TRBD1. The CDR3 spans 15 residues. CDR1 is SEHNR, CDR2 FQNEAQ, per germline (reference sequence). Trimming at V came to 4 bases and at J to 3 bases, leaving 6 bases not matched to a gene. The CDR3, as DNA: TGTGCCAGCAGCTCGGGACAGGGTAGGGAAGAGACCCAGTACTTC. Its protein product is CASSSGQGREETQYF. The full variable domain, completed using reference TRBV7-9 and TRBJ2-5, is DTGVSQNPRHKITKRGQNVTFRCDPISEHNRLYWYRQTLGQGPEFLTYFQNEAQLEKSRLLSDRFSAERPKGSFSTLEIQRTEQGDSAMYLCASSSGQGREETQYFGPGTRLLVL.

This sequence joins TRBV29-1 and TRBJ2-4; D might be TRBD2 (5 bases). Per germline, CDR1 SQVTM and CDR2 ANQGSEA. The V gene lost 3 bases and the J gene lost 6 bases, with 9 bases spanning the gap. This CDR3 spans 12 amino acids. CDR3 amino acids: CSVDGGGNIQYF. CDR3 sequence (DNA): TGCAGCGTTGATGGAGGAGGAAACATTCAGTACTTC.

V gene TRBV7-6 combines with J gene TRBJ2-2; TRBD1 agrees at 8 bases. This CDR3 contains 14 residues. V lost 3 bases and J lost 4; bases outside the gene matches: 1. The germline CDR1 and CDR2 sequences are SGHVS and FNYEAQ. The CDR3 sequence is CASSFDRGTGELFF. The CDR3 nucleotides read TGTGCCAGCAGCTTCGACAGGGGCACCGGGGAGCTGTTTTTT.

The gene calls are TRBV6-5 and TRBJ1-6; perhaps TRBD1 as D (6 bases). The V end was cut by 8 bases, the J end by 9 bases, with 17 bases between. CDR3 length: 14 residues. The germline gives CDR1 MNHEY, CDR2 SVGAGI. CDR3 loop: CASSQGPYFSPLHF. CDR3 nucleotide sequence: TGTGCCAGCTCACAGGGACCTTATTTTTCACCCCTCCACTTT.

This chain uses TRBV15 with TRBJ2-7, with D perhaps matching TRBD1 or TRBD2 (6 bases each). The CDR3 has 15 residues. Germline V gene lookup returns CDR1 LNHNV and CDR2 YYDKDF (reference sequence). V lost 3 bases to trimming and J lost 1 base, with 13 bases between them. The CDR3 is CATSRGKGGSYEQYF. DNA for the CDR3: TGTGCCACCAGCAGGGGAAAAGGGGGGTCCTACGAGCAGTACTTC.

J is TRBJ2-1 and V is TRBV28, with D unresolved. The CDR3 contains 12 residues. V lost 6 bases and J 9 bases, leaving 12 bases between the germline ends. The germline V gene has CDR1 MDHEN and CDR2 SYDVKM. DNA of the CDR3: TGTGCCAGCAGGCACCCTTTGGGTGAGCAGTTCTTC. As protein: CASRHPLGEQFF.

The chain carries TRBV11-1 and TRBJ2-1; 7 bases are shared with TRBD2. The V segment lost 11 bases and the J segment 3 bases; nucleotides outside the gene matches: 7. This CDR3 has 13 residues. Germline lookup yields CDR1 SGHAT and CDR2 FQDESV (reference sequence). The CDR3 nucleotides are TGTGCCGTTACAAGCGGGAACTACAATGAGCAGTTCTTC. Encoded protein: CAVTSGNYNEQFF. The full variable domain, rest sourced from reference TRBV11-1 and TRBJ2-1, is EAEVAQSPRYKITEKSQAVAFWCDPISGHATLYWYRQILGQGPELLVQFQDESVVDDSQLPKDRFSAERLKGVDSTLKIQPAELGDSAMYLCAVTSGNYNEQFFGPGTRLTVL.

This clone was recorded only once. The CDR3 here is CASQGTVYGYTF. The CDR3 bases are TGTGCCAGCCAAGGGACAGTCTATGGCTACACCTTC. The genes are TRBV2 and TRBJ1-2, with 7 bases that match TRBD1. The trim removed 8 bases at V and 4 bases at J, leaving 4 bases unmatched. CDR3 length equals 12 residues. The germline gives CDR1 SNHLY, CDR2 FYNNEI.